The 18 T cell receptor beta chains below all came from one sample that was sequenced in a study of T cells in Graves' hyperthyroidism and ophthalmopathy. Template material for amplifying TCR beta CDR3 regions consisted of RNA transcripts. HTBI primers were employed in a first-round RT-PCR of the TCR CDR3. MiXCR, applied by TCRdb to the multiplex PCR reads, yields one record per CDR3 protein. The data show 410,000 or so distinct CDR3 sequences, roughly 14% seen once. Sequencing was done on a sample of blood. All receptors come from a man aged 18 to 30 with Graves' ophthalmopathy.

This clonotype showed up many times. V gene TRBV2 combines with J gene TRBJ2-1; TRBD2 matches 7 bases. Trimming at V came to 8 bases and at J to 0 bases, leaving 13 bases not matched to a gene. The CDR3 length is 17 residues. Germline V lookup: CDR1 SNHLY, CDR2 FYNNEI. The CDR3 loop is CASHSHSLAASYNEQFF. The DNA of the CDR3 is TGTGCCAGCCATAGCCATAGCCTAGCGGCCTCCTACAATGAGCAGTTCTTC.

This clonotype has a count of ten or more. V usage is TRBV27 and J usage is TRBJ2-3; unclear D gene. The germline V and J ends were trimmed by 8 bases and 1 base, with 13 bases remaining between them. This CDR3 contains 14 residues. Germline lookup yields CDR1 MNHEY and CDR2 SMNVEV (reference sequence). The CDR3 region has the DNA TGTGCCAGCCGCGGACCTCTGCGCACAGATACGCAGTATTTT. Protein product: CASRGPLRTDTQYF.

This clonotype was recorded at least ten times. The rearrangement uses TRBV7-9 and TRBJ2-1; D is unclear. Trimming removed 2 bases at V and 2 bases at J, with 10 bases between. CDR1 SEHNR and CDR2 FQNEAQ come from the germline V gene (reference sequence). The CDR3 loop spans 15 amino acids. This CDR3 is CASSLQGGPYNEQFF. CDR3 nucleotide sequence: TGTGCCAGCAGCTTACAAGGTGGGCCCTACAATGAGCAGTTCTTC.

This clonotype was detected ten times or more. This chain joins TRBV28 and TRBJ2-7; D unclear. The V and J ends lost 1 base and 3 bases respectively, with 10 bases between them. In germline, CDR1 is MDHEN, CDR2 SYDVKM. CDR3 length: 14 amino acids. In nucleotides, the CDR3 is TGTGCCAGCAGTTTATTGGGCCAGCGCTACGAGCAGTACTTC. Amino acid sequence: CASSLLGQRYEQYF.

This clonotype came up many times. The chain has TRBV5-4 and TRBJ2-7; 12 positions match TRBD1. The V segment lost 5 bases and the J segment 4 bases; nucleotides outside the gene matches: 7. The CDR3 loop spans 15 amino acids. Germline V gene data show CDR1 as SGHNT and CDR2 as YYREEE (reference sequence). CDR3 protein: CASSLPGQGAYEQYF. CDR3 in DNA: TGTGCCAGCAGTCTACCGGGACAGGGGGCATACGAGCAGTACTTC.

The CDR3 loop is CASSISVPKPQHF. DNA for the CDR3: TGTGCCAGTAGTATATCGGTGCCGAAGCCCCAGCATTTT. V usage is TRBV19 and J usage is TRBJ1-5; D is undetermined. Germline assignment: CDR1 LNHDA and CDR2 SQIVND (reference sequence). V lost 2 bases, J lost 8 bases, and 10 bases lay in between. CDR3 length: 13 amino acids.

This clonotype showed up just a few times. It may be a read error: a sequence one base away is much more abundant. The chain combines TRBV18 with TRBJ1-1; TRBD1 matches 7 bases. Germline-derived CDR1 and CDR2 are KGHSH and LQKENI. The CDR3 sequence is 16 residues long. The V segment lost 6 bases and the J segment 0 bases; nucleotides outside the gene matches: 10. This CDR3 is CASSKTTGPMNTEAFF. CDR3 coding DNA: TGTGCCAGCTCCAAGACGACAGGGCCCATGAACACTGAAGCTTTCTTT.

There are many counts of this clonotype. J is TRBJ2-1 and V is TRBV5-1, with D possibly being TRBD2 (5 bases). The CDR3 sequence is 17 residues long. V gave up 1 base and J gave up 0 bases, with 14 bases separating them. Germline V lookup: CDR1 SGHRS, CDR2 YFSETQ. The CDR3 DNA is TGCGCCAGCAGCTTGACCCCTCCGCGGGTCTCCTACAATGAGCAGTTCTTC. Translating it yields CASSLTPPRVSYNEQFF.

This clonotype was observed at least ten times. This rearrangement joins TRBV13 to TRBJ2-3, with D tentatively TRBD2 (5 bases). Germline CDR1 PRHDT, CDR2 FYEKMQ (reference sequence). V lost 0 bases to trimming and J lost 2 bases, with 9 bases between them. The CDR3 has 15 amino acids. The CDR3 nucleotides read TGTGCCAGCAGCTTAGGGGGAGCGATCACAGATACGCAGTATTTT. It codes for CASSLGGAITDTQYF. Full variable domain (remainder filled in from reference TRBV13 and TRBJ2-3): AAGVIQSPRHLIKEKRETATLKCYPIPRHDTVYWYQQGPGQDPQFLISFYEKMQSDKGSIPDRFSAQQFSDYHSELNMSSLELGDSALYFCASSLGGAITDTQYFGPGTRLTVL.

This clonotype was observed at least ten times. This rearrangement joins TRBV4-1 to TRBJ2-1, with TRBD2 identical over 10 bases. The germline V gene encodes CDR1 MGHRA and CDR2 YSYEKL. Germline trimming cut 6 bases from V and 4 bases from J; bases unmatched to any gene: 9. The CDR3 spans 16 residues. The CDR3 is CASSSHSSGGYNEQFF. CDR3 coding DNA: TGCGCCAGCAGTTCCCACTCTAGCGGGGGTTACAATGAGCAGTTCTTC.

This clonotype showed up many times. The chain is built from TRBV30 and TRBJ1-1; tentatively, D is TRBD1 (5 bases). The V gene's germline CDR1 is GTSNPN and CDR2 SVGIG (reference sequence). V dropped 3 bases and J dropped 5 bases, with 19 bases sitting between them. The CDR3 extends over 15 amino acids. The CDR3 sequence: CAWRGVAGGETEAFF. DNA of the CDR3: TGTGCCTGGAGGGGGGTGGCGGGCGGCGAGACTGAAGCTTTCTTT.

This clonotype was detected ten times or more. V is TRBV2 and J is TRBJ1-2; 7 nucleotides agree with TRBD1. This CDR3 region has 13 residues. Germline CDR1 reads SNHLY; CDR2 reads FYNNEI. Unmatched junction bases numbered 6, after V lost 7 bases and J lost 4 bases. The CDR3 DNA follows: TGTGCCAGCACAGACAGGGCGATCTATGGCTACACCTTC. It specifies CASTDRAIYGYTF.

CDR3 region: CASSPGGDSRGYTF. DNA for the CDR3: TGTGCCAGCAGCCCCGGGGGCGATTCCCGCGGCTACACCTTC. The V gene is TRBV9, the J gene TRBJ1-2, with D possibly matching TRBD1 (6 bases). The CDR3 is 14 amino acids. The V end lost 4 bases, the J end lost 8 bases, and 18 bases lay between the germline ends. The V gene's germline CDR1 is SGDLS and CDR2 YYNGEE.

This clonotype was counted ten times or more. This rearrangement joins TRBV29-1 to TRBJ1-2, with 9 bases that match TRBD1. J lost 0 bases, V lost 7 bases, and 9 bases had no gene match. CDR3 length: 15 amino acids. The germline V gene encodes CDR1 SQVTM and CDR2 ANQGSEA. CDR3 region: CSEPGQGEANYGYTF. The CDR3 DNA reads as TGCAGCGAGCCGGGACAGGGTGAAGCTAACTATGGCTACACCTTC. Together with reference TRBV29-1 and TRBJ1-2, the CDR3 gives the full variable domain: SAVISQKPSRDICQRGTSLTIQCQVDSQVTMMFWYRQQPGQSLTLIATANQGSEATYESGFVIDKFPISRPNLTFSTLTVSNMSPEDSSIYLCSEPGQGEANYGYTFGSGTRLTVV.

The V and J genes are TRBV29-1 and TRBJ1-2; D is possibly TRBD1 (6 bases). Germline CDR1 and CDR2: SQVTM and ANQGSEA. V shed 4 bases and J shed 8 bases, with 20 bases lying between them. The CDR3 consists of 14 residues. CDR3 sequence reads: CSVGDRQSNRGYTF. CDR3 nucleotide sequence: TGCAGCGTTGGAGACAGGCAGTCAAACCGAGGCTACACCTTC.

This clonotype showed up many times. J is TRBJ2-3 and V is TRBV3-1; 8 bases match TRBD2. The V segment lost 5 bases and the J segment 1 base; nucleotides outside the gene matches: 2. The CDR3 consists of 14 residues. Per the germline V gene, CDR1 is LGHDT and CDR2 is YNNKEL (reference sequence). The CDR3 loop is CASSSTSGTDTQYF. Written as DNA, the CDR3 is TGTGCCAGCAGCTCGACTAGCGGCACAGATACGCAGTATTTT.

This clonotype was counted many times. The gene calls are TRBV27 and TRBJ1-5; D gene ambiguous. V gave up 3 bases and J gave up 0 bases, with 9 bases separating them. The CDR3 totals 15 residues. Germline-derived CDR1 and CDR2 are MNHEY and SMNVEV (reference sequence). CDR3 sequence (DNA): TGTGCCAGCAGTTTCGGACCCGATAGCAATCAGCCCCAGCATTTT. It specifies CASSFGPDSNQPQHF.

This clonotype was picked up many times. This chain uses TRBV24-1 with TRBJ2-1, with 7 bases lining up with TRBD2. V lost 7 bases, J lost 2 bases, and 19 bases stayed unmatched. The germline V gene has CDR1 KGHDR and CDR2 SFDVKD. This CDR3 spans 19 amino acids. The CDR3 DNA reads TGTGCCACCAGCGAACCACAACTCATCGGGGGGAGGCCCTACAATGAGCAGTTCTTC. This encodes CATSEPQLIGGRPYNEQFF.